These T cell receptor beta chains were read from a single sample in a study of T cells in Graves' hyperthyroidism and ophthalmopathy. MiXCR was run by TCRdb on the multiplex PCR reads, yielding one entry per CDR3 protein. The data show 200,000 to 300,000 distinct CDR3 sequences, with around 26% seen just once and approximately 32% held by the top ten. Source material: blood. All receptors come from a woman between 40 and 50 years old with Graves' ophthalmopathy. The CDR3 runs from the conserved cysteine through the conserved F or W. The D gene is left open where the match is weak. Size is omitted from some rows. Given values are once, few, many or a class for expanded clones.

>-|many|TRBV4-1|TRBJ1-1
TGCGCCAGCAGCCAAGATAGGCAGGCGCTTACTGAAGCTTTCTTT
CASSQDRQALTEAFF
>TRBD1|many|TRBV28|TRBJ2-5
TGTGCCAGCAGTCATCTGTCCCGGGACAGGGGCGGGGGGCAAGAGACCCAGTACTTC
CASSHLSRDRGGGQETQYF
>TRBD2|many|TRBV4-1|TRBJ2-5
TGCGCCAGCAGCCAGACCCCGGGACTAGCGGGAGCGGAGACCCAGTACTTC
CASSQTPGLAGAETQYF
>-|-|TRBV28|TRBJ1-5
TGTGCCAGCGATGTGAGCAATCAGCCCCAGCATTTT
CASDVSNQPQHF
>-|once|TRBV7-8|TRBJ2-5
TGTGCCAGCAGCCACCAAGGGGAAAGGGAAGGGACCCAGTACTTC
CASSHQGEREGTQYF
>TRBD2|-|TRBV9|TRBJ2-7
TGTGCCAGCAGCTCCGGACTAGCGGGGTTCTACGAGCAGTACTTC
CASSSGLAGFYEQYF
>-|many|TRBV19|TRBJ1-6
TGTGCCAGTAGTATGGGGACATCCCATTCACCCCTCCACTTT
CASSMGTSHSPLHF
>-|many|TRBV4-1|TRBJ2-5
TGCGCCAGCAGCCAAGGGGCGTCTGACCAAGAGACCCAGTACTTC
CASSQGASDQETQYF
>TRBD1|many|TRBV7-9|TRBJ1-2
TGTGCCAGCAGCTTTAAGGACAGGGGAGGTGGCGGCTACACCTTC
CASSFKDRGGGGYTF
>-|many|TRBV6-5|TRBJ2-2
TGTGCCAGCAGTTACCGGCAGAACACCGGGGAGCTGTTTTTT
CASSYRQNTGELFF
>TRBD1|many|TRBV18|TRBJ1-1
TGTGCCAGCTCACCGGGACAGGGAGGGAACACTGAAGCTTTCTTT
CASSPGQGGNTEAFF
>-|many|TRBV9|TRBJ2-4
TGTGCCAGCTCCCCGTACGCCGGGGATGGGGCCAAAAACATTCAGTACTTC
CASSPYAGDGAKNIQYF
>-|many|TRBV6-1|TRBJ2-2
TGTGCCAGCAGTGTTTTGCTAGTTGTCGGGGAGCTGTTTTTT
CASSVLLVVGELFF